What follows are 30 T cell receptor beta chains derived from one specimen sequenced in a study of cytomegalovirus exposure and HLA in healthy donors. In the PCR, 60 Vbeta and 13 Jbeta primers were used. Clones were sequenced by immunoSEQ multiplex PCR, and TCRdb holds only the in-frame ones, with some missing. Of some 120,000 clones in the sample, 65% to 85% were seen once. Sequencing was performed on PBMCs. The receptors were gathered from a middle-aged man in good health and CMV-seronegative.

CDR3 sequence reads: CASSSHRDSYGYTF. In DNA, the CDR3 is TGTGCCAGCAGTTCACACCGGGACAGCTATGGCTACACCTTC. The chain joins TRBV6-6 to TRBJ1-2, with 7 bases fitting TRBD1. CDR1 is MNHNY and CDR2 is SVGAGI in the germline V gene (reference sequence). Germline trimming cut 4 bases from V and 4 bases from J; bases unmatched to any gene: 6. This CDR3 contains 14 residues.

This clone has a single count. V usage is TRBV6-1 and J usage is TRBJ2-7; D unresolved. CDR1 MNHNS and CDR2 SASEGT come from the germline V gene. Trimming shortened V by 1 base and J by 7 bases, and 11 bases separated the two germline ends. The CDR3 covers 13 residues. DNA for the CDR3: TGTGCCAGCAGTGAAGGAGCTTCCTGGGAGCAGTACTTC. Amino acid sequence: CASSEGASWEQYF.

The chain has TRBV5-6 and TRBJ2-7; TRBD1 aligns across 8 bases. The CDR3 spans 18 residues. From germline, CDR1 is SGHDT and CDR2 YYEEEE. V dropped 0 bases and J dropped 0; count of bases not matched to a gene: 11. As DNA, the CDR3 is TGTGCCAGCAGCTTGGCGGGGATTACAGGGGGGTTCTCCTACGAGCAGTACTTC. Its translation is CASSLAGITGGFSYEQYF. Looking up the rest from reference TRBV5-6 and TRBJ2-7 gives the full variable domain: DAGVTQSPTHLIKTRGQQVTLRCSPKSGHDTVSWYQQALGQGPQFIFQYYEEEERQRGNFPDRFSGHQFPNYSSELNVNALLLGDSALYLCASSLAGITGGFSYEQYFGPGTRLTVT.

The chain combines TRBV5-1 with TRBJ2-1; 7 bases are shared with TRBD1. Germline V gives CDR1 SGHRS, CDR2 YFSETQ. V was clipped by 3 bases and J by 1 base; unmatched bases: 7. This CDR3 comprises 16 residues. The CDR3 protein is CASSSQGMMSYNEQFF. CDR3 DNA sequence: TGCGCCAGCAGCTCACAGGGGATGATGTCCTACAATGAGCAGTTCTTC.

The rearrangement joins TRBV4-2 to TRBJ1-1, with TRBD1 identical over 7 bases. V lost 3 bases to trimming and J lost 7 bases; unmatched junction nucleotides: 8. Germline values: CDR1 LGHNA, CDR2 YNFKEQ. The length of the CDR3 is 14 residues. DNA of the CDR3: TGTGCCAGCAGCCAGATGACAGGGCTCGGTGAAGCTTTCTTT. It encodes CASSQMTGLGEAFF.

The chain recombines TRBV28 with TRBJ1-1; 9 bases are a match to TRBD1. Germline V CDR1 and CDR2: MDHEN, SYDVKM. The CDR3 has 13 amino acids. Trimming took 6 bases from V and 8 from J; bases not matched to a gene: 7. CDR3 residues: CASSTGGVKEAFF. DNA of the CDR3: TGTGCCAGCAGCACAGGGGGCGTTAAAGAAGCTTTCTTT.

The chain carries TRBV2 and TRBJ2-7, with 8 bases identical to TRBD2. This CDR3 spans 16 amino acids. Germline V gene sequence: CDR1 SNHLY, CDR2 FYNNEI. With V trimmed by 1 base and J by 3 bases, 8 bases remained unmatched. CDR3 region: CASSEGRGGRIYEQYF. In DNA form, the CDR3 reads TGTGCCAGCAGTGAAGGCCGGGGGGGTCGGATCTACGAGCAGTACTTC.

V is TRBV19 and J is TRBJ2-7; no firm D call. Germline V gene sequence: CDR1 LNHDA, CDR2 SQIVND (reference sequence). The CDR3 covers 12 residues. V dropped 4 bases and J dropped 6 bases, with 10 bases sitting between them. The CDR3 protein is CASSTAFGEQYF. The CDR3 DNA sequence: TGTGCCAGTAGTACCGCATTCGGCGAGCAGTACTTC.

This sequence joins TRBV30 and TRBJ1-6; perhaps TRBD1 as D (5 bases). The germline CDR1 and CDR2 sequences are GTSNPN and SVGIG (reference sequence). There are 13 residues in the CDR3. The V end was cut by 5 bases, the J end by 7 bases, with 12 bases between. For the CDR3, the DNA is TGTGCCTGGGGCCCGGGGGGGAATTCACCCCTCCACTTT. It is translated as CAWGPGGNSPLHF.

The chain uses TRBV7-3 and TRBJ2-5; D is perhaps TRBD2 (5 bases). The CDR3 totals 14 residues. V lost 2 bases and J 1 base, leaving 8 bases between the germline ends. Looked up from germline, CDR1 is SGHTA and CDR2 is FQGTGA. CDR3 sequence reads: CASSLRGSQETQYF. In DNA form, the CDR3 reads TGTGCCAGCAGCTTACGCGGGTCCCAAGAGACCCAGTACTTC.

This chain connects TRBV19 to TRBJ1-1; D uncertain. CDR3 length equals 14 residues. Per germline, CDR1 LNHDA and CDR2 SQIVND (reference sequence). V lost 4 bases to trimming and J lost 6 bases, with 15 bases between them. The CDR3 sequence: CASSKDLGRAEAFF. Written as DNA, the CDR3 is TGTGCCAGTAGTAAGGACCTCGGGAGGGCTGAAGCTTTCTTT. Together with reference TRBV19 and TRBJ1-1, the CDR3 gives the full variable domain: DGGITQSPKYLFRKEGQNVTLSCEQNLNHDAMYWYRQDPGQGLRLIYYSQIVNDFQKGDIAEGYSVSREKKESFPLTVTSAQKNPTAFYLCASSKDLGRAEAFFGQGTRLTVV.

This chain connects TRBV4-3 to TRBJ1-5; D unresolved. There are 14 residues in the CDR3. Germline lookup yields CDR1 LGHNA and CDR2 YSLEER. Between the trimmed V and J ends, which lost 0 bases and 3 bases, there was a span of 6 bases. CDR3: CASSQDLSNQPQHF. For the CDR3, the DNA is TGCGCCAGCAGCCAAGACTTATCCAATCAGCCCCAGCATTTT.

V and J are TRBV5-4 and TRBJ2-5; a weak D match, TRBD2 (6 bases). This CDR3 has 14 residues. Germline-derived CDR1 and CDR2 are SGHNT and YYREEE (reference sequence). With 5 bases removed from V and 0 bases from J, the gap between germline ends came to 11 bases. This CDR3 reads CASRGDLDQETQYF. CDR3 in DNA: TGTGCCAGCAGGGGGGACTTGGACCAAGAGACCCAGTACTTC.

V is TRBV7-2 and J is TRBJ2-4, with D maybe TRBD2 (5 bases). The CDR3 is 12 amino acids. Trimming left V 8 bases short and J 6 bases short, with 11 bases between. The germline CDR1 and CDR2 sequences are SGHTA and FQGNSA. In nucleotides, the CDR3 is TGTGCCAGCGGATCCGGGATAAACATTCAGTACTTC. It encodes CASGSGINIQYF.

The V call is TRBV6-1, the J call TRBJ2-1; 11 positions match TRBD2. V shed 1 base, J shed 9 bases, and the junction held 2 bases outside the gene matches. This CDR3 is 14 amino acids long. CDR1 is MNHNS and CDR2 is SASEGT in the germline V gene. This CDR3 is CASSEGLAGTEQFF. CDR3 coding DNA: TGTGCCAGCAGTGAAGGACTAGCGGGGACTGAGCAGTTCTTC.

This CDR3 is CAWSPGLEGSPLHF. CDR3 sequence (DNA): TGTGCCTGGAGTCCGGGCCTAGAGGGTTCACCCCTCCACTTT. The rearrangement links TRBV30 to TRBJ1-6; D not resolved. The germline gives CDR1 GTSNPN, CDR2 SVGIG (reference sequence). V shed 2 bases and J shed 9 bases, with 14 bases lying between them. The CDR3 is 14 amino acids.

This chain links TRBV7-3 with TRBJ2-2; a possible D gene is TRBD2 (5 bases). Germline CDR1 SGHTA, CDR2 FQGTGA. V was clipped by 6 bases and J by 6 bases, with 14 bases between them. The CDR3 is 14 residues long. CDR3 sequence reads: CASRSPVSAGELFF. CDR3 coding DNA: TGTGCCAGCAGGTCGCCAGTTAGCGCCGGGGAGCTGTTTTTT.

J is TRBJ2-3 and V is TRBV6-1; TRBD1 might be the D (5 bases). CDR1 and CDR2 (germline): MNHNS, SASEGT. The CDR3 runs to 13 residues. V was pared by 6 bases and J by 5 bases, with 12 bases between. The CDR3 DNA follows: TGTGCCAGCAGCGAAACAAGGGGAGATACGCAGTATTTT. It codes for CASSETRGDTQYF.

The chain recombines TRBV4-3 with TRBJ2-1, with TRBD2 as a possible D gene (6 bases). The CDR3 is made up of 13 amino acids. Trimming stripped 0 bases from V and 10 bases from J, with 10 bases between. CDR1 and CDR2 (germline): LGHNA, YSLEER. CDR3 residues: CASSQDPSGEQFF. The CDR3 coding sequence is TGCGCCAGCAGCCAAGATCCAAGCGGGGAGCAGTTCTTC.

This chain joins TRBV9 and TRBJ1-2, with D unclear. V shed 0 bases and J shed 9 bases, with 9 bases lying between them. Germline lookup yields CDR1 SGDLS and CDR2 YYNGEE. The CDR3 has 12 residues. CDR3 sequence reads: CASSVDEGSYTF. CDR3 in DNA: TGTGCCAGCAGCGTAGATGAGGGAAGCTACACCTTC.

DNA for the CDR3: TGTGCCAGTAGTCCTCGGACTAGCGGGACTAGCACAGATACGCAGTATTTT. Amino acids: CASSPRTSGTSTDTQYF. This chain joins TRBV19 and TRBJ2-3, with TRBD2 matching 12 bases. The germline V gene encodes CDR1 LNHDA and CDR2 SQIVND (reference sequence). This CDR3 is 17 amino acids long. The J segment lost 0 bases and the V segment lost 5 bases, leaving 6 bases of the junction unmatched.

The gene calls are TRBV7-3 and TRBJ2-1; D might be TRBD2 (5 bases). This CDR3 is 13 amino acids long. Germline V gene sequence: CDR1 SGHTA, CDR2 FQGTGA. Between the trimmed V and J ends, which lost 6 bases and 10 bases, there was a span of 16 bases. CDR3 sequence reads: CASSPSRNSEQFF. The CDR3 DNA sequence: TGTGCCAGCAGTCCTAGCCGGAACTCGGAGCAGTTCTTC.

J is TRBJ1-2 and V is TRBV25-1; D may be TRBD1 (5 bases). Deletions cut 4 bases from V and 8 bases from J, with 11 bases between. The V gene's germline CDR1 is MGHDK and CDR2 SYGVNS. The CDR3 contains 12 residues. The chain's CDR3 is CASSVGVRGYTF. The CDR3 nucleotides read TGTGCCAGCAGTGTAGGGGTTCGGGGCTACACCTTC.

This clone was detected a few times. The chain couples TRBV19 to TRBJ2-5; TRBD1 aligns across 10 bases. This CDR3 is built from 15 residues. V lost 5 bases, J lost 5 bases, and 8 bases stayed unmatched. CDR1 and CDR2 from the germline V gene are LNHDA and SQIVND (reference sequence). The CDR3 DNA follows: TGTGCCAGTAGTCCTCGACAGGGGGCAGGGGAGACCCAGTACTTC. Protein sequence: CASSPRQGAGETQYF.

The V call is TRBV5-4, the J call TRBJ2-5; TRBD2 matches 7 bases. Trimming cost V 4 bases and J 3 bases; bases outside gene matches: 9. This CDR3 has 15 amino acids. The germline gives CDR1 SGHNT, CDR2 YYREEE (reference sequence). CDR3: CASSPRVRGEETQYF. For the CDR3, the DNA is TGTGCCAGCAGCCCCCGGGTCCGGGGGGAAGAGACCCAGTACTTC.

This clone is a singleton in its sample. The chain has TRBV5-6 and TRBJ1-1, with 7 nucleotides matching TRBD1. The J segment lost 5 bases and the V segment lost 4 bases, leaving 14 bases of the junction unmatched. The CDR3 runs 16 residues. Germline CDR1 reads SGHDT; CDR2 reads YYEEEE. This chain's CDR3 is CASSPDRSQGRTEAFF. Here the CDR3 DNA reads TGTGCCAGCAGCCCCGATAGGTCACAGGGGAGAACTGAAGCTTTCTTT.

The CDR3 DNA sequence: TGTGCCAGCAGGACAGGGAACACCGGGGAGCTGTTTTTT. This codes for CASRTGNTGELFF. The chain couples TRBV6-1 to TRBJ2-2; D might be TRBD1 (6 bases). Germline loops: CDR1 MNHNS, CDR2 SASEGT. Trimming left V 6 bases short and J 1 base short, with 6 bases between. The CDR3 contains 13 residues.

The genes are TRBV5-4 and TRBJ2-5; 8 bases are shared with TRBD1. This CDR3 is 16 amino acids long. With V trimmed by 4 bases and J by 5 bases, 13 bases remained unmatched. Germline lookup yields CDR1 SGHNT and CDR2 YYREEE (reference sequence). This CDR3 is CASSQPGQESGETQYF. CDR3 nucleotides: TGTGCCAGCAGCCAACCGGGACAGGAGTCGGGCGAGACCCAGTACTTC.

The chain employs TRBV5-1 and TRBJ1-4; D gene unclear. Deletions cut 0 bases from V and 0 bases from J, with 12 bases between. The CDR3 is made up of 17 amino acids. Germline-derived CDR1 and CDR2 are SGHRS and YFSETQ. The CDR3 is CASSLVGPATTNEKLFF. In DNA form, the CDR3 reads TGCGCCAGCAGCTTGGTTGGGCCAGCAACAACTAATGAAAAACTGTTTTTT.

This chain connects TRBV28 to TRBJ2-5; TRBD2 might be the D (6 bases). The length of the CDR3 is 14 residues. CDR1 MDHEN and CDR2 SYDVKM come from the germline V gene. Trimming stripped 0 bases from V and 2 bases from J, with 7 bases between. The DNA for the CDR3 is TGTGCCAGCAGTTTATGGGGGGGTCAAGAGACCCAGTACTTC. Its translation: CASSLWGGQETQYF.